This T cell receptor (beta chain) was captured by sequencing in a study of blood T cell repertoires in COVID-19. V shed 3 bases and J shed 4 bases, with 9 bases lying between them. This CDR3 region has 13 residues. Repertoires were generated with immunoSEQ multiplex PCR, while TCRdb's copy carries only in-frame clones and drops some. Here the sample spans roughly 250,000 clones, approximately 88% being singletons. The receptor comes from a woman aged 25 to 39 with acute COVID-19. The J gene is TRBJ1-2, the V gene TRBV12-3 or TRBV12-4; D not resolved. The material sequenced was PBMCs or T cells enriched from blood (not recorded which). Written as DNA, the CDR3 is TGTGCCAGCAGTTTCAGCGAGACCTATGGCTACACCTTC. Its protein product is CASSFSETYGYTF.